Given below is one T cell receptor beta chain in context. Its antigen is still unknown. From a lookup of the germline V gene, CDR1 and CDR2 are MNHNS and SASEGT. From its cysteine to its phenylalanine, the CDR3 spans 14 amino acids. The sequence is cut down to CDR3 DNA, 42 bases in frame from base 1. V loses 5 bases of germline sequence and J loses 2 bases, and the interval between the two ends is 12 bases. The data belong to a study of cytomegalovirus exposure and HLA in healthy donors (dated by TCRdb to about 2017). Regarding the research as a whole: According to an earlier analysis of a few hundred of the donors, roughly 180 million T cells yielded 117 million unique TCR beta sequences and 250 to 350 Gb of sequence data. An early release that covered roughly 600 HLA-typed donors contained approximately 290 gigabases of sequencing data and 75 million to 100 million unique TCR sequences. Among the approximately 400 genotyped donors, more than 70% belonged to the genetic ancestry cluster associated with self-reported Caucasian donors. The aim of the study was to test whether cataloging public T cell receptors could identify signatures of past pathogen exposure. The T cell repertoires of around 670 subjects were profiled by immunosequencing and related to cytomegalovirus serostatus. A separate validation cohort of more than 100 different subjects was used in addition to the roughly 670-subject first cohort. To predict cytomegalovirus infection status, the study combined high-throughput TCR immunosequencing, statistical association of individual TCRs with disease status, and machine learning. In a later analysis, previously published TCR beta repertoires from roughly 710 donors were re-analyzed and high-resolution HLA genotyping was added so that TCR occurrence patterns could be studied. Rather than using new phenotypic data, the later analysis identified candidate immune exposures from TCR beta sequences and from how often those sequences occurred across donors. To decide whether each TCR beta V gene segment behaved as functional or pseudogenic, an earlier analysis of some 600 of the donors relied on high-throughput TCR beta sequencing. Alongside the repertoire data, information on donor age, sex, ethnicity and CMV serostatus was compiled. A later genetic analysis took genome-wide SNP genotypes for about three fifths of the 666 donors and used that subset as a discovery cohort. Every discovery cohort repertoire had been produced on one sequencing platform. HLA typing covered class I and class II loci at four-digit resolution. The number of typed donors differed by locus: roughly 629-640 for A, B, C, DRB1 and DQB1; 500 to 550 for DQA1; some 610 for DPA1; and some 430 for DPB1. Roughly 5 DR-DQ haplotypes were treated as single units for association and clustering because of strong linkage in the cohort. Among roughly 370 genotyped donors of the cohort, an average of about 240,000 unique TCR beta nucleotide sequences were sequenced per donor, roughly a sixth of them non-productive.

Preparation of the library involved the immunoSEQ multiplex PCR assay. The multiplex PCR relied on a mix of 60 forward primers for TCR Vbeta segments and 13 reverse primers for TCR Jbeta segments. Amplification of the CDR3 region of rearranged TCR beta genes was performed with a multiplex PCR assay on genomic DNA. On the Illumina HiSeq System, the amplified TCR beta libraries were sequenced as 87-base-pair reads. The authors' pipeline ran thus. In a later analysis, roughly 80 million unique TCR beta chains were counted across the 690 or so repertoires, and around 10 million of these chains were shared by at least two donors. Raw reads were error-corrected and collapsed into unique sequences with a nearest-neighbor algorithm that merged closely related sequences to remove PCR and sequencing errors. Alignment of CDR3 sequences to IMGT reference sequences was used to assign V, D and J gene segments. Each retained sequence needed at least a six-nucleotide match to both a V gene segment and a J gene segment. Rearrangements were called productive when the CDR3 lacked stop codons and stayed in frame with V and J; all others were non-productive. CDR3 was defined according to IMGT convention as the region running from the second conserved V-encoded cysteine to the conserved J-encoded phenylalanine. The earlier analysis of around 640 of the donors excluded sequences that lacked an unambiguous match to a single V gene segment. In an earlier analysis of a few hundred of the donors, a V segment was called functional when productive rearrangements were above 56.7%, and segregating when the standard deviation between donors exceeded 5%. A statistical classification framework was developed to diagnose cytomegalovirus status using the catalog of TCR beta chain sequences. V and J gene assignment, in a later analysis, came from comparing TCR nucleotide sequences with IMGT/GENE-DB human TR gene sequences. The TCRdist pipeline was used in a later analysis to assign CDR3 sequences and most-parsimonious VDJ recombination scenarios. In a later analysis, each TCR beta chain was defined by its CDR3 amino acid sequence together with its V-gene family, and reads lacking a unique V-gene family were excluded. As a way to deal with suspected cross-contamination and a sequencing artifact, a later analysis dropped 450 to 600 nucleotide sequences that were highly shared and had low generation probability. A later analysis calculated a clonal expansion index for each public chain from normalized within-repertoire ranks of inferred template counts. Generation probabilities in a later analysis came from a VDJ recombination model fitted to out-of-frame rearrangements, and those results were checked against IGoR. In a later analysis, hypergeometric tests were used to score TCR-TCR, TCR-HLA and TCR-CMV co-occurrence, with a repertoire-size bias correction applied to TCR pairs. A later analysis estimated false discovery rates by permuting HLA or CMV assignments 20 times. In a later analysis, co-occurring TCRs were grouped using DBSCAN, with TCRdist sequence similarity added in when clustering inside HLA-allele-positive subsets. Repertoires with fewer than 30,000 or more than 120,000 public chains, plus five repertoires with anomalous nucleotide sharing, were excluded from co-occurrence clustering. TCRdb holds this immuneACCESS table with in-frame rearrangements only. Some clones are missing; in checked studies, unresolved V genes explain under half, and the rest has no known cause. The D gene and trimming were derived from the DNA, and the V and J assignments and clone size from that table. The sample table records some 120,000 clones. The ten largest clonotypes hold roughly 2% of the sample.

The cohort comprised under 700 healthy bone marrow donors. At the time of sampling, all cohort members were nominally healthy, though unrecorded immune exposures were likely present. The donor tested CMV seronegative and was one of the 352 seronegative cohort members. Every donor gave a peripheral blood sample, and the peripheral blood mononuclear cells from that sample were used for TCR beta sequencing. Genomic DNA extraction from the blood cell samples was performed with the Qiagen DNeasy Blood Extraction Kit. What the work shows at the level of the full study, not this receptor alone: In a later analysis, most CMV-associated TCR beta chains were found to appear HLA-restricted, with HLA associations seemingly driven largely by CMV exposure. Because counts were too low, roughly 17 rarely observed V segments, including chromosome 9 orphons, were left out of the earlier analysis of some 640 of the donors. In an earlier analysis of roughly 560 of the donors, most TCR beta V segments were observed in productive rearrangements about 87% or about 30% of the time, broadly matching IMGT annotations. A later genetic analysis associated a missense DCLRE1C variant with V-gene and J-gene trimming of TCR beta chains, and an independent cohort replicated the association. Across donors, most TCR sequences were observed very rarely, whereas some public TCRs were present in many individuals. In a later analysis, the rate of TCR association differed among HLA loci, with DRB1 alleles having the most associated TCRs and HLA-C alleles having the fewest. Strong co-occurrence of HLA alleles, especially DR and DQ, made assigning TCR associations to individual alleles difficult. In a later analysis, HLA-associated TCR beta chains showed more clonal expansion and lower generation probabilities than non-associated chains that were equally common. This cohort had only TCR beta chains sequenced, and the lack of alpha or paired-chain data limited which features could be detected. A further reported finding was that TCR beta sequences accurately predicted the HLA-A and HLA-B alleles for most subjects in the first cohort. Linkage disequilibrium might explain the correlated functional status among segregating V segments, but an unknown experimental factor could not be ruled out. Roughly uniform sequencing depth across donors was assumed in presence/absence analyses, although this assumption may not hold. The classifier was reported to diagnose cytomegalovirus status with high specificity and sensitivity in both the original and validation cohorts. In the study, some 160 TCR beta chains were listed as associated with cytomegalovirus. Because HLA typing was missing for some donors at each locus, association tests included only the typed subset. A later analysis reported that several top co-occurrence clusters appeared linked to parvovirus B19, influenza, CMV and Epstein-Barr virus. The sequencing pipeline was judged likely to have produced a cluster of highly shared sequence variants as a technical artifact. In vitro tests confirmed that a few of the cytomegalovirus-associated TCR beta chains recognize cytomegalovirus antigens. The authors suggested that the approach could potentially be extended to other disease states and immunological phenotypes. Because the 87-base-pair reads could not distinguish some IMGT-functional V segments, including TRBV6-2 and TRBV6-3, those segments were excluded. In a later genetic analysis, fewer N-insertions in productive TCRs were reported among donors in an Asian-associated ancestry cluster than the roughly 640-donor mean. In a later analysis, about 16,000 TCR beta sequences were associated with specific HLA alleles at a false discovery rate of 0.05. The only immune exposure information available for the cohort was CMV serostatus.

The sequencing sample was made of PBMCs. The chain links TRBV6-1 with TRBJ1-1; too little of a D gene remains to name it. The receptor's source is a woman in her sixties or seventies in good health and CMV-seronegative. The sequenced DNA: TGTGCCAGCAGTCCACAGATCGGAAACACTGAAGCTTTCTTT. Translated, it reads CASSPQIGNTEAFF.